This entry concerns a single T cell receptor beta chain. The antigen this receptor binds is unknown. The junction departs from germline at one end; a sequencing error may be responsible. Library construction relied on the immunoSEQ multiplex PCR assay. A mixture of 60 forward primers for TCR Vbeta segments and 13 reverse primers for TCR Jbeta segments was used in the multiplex PCR. The CDR3 region of rearranged TCR beta genes was amplified from genomic DNA by a multiplex PCR assay. The amplified TCR beta libraries were sequenced on the Illumina HiSeq System as 87-base-pair reads. Regarding the original processing steps: A later analysis counted approximately 76 million unique TCR beta chains across the 700 or so repertoires, and around 9.9 million of these chains were shared by at least two donors. Raw reads were error-corrected and collapsed into unique sequences with a nearest-neighbor algorithm that merged closely related sequences to remove PCR and sequencing errors. To assign V, D and J gene segments, CDR3 sequences were aligned to IMGT reference sequences. For a sequence to be retained, a match of at least six nucleotides was required to both a V gene segment and a J gene segment. A rearrangement was called productive if the CDR3 had no stop codons and remained in frame with V and J, and every other rearrangement was called non-productive. CDR3 was defined according to IMGT convention as the region running from the second conserved V-encoded cysteine to the conserved J-encoded phenylalanine. In an earlier analysis of more than 550 of the donors, sequences lacking an unambiguous match to a single V gene segment were excluded. An earlier analysis of some 610 of the donors called V segments functional above 56.7% productive rearrangements and segregating when the between-donor standard deviation exceeded 5%. A statistical classification framework was built to diagnose cytomegalovirus status from the catalog of TCR beta chain sequences. A later analysis assigned V and J genes by comparing TCR nucleotide sequences with IMGT/GENE-DB human TR gene sequences. In a later analysis, CDR3 sequences and most-parsimonious VDJ recombination scenarios were assigned using the TCRdist pipeline. A later analysis defined each TCR beta chain by its CDR3 amino acid sequence plus V-gene family, and excluded reads lacking a unique V-gene family. To address suspected cross-contamination and a sequencing artifact, a later analysis removed a few hundred highly shared, low-generation-probability nucleotide sequences. In a later analysis, a clonal expansion index for each public chain was calculated from normalized within-repertoire ranks of inferred template counts. In a later analysis, generation probabilities were computed with a VDJ recombination model fitted to out-of-frame rearrangements, and the resulting probabilities were checked against IGoR. In a later analysis, hypergeometric tests were used to score TCR-TCR, TCR-HLA and TCR-CMV co-occurrence, with a repertoire-size bias correction applied to TCR pairs. In a later analysis, false discovery rates were estimated by permuting HLA or CMV assignments 20 times. A later analysis grouped co-occurring TCRs with DBSCAN, adding TCRdist sequence similarity when clustering within HLA-allele-positive subsets. Repertoires with fewer than 30,000 or more than 120,000 public chains were left out of co-occurrence clustering, as were five repertoires with anomalous nucleotide sharing. TCRdb limited this immuneACCESS table to in-frame rearrangements with V and J called. A share of clones is missing; checked studies link under half to unresolved V genes, and the rest is unexplained. The D gene and trimming were derived from the DNA, and the V and J assignments and clone size from that table. This sample holds some 160,000 clones; nearly 80% were observed only once. The top ten clonotypes cover 3.1% of the sample.

In total, 630 or so healthy bone marrow donors made up the cohort. All cohort members were sampled while nominally healthy, although unrecorded immune exposures were likely present. The donor tested CMV seronegative, placing the donor among the 350 or so seronegative members of the cohort. A peripheral blood sample was collected from each donor, and TCR beta sequencing was performed on peripheral blood mononuclear cells. The Qiagen DNeasy Blood Extraction Kit was used to extract genomic DNA from the blood cell samples. From the cysteine through the phenylalanine, the CDR3 covers 16 amino acids. CDR3 DNA is the only sequence kept; it has 48 bases, read in frame from the first base. As encoded in the germline V gene (reference sequence), CDR1 is SEHNR while CDR2 is FQNEAQ. The data derive from a study of cytomegalovirus exposure and HLA in healthy donors (dated by TCRdb to about 2017). Regarding the research as a whole: An earlier analysis of around 600 of the donors reported about 250 Gb of sequence data and some 100 million unique TCR beta sequences from 150 million to 200 million T cells. About 300 gigabases of sequencing data and approximately 91 million unique TCR sequences made up an early release that covered about 640 HLA-typed donors. Of the roughly 400 genotyped donors, more than 75% were placed in the genetic ancestry cluster associated with self-reported Caucasian donors. The aim of the study was to test whether cataloging public T cell receptors could identify signatures of past pathogen exposure. The T cell repertoires of 550 to 850 subjects were profiled by immunosequencing and related to cytomegalovirus serostatus. Besides the first cohort of around 700 subjects, a separate validation cohort made up of 120 different subjects was used. To predict cytomegalovirus infection status, the study brought together high-throughput TCR immunosequencing, statistical association of individual TCRs with disease status, and machine learning. To study patterns of TCR occurrence, a later analysis re-analyzed previously published TCR beta repertoires from 666 donors and added high-resolution HLA genotyping. In the later analysis, no new phenotypic data were used to find candidate immune exposures; instead, reliance was placed on TCR beta sequences and their occurrence across donors. An earlier analysis of around 580 of the donors used high-throughput TCR beta sequencing to judge whether each TCR beta V gene segment behaved as functional or pseudogenic. Alongside the repertoire data, information on donor age, sex, ethnicity and CMV serostatus was compiled. In a later genetic analysis, genome-wide SNP genotypes for about 65% of the 666 donors were used, and that subset was treated as a discovery cohort. All discovery cohort repertoires had been generated using a single sequencing platform. HLA typing included class I and class II loci at four-digit resolution. Typing coverage differed by locus: A, B, C, DRB1 and DQB1 were typed in about 620-640 donors, DQA1 in about 500, DPA1 in over 600, and DPB1 in around 490. Because of strong linkage in the cohort, five DR-DQ haplotypes were treated as single units for association and clustering. On average, roughly 240,000 unique TCR beta nucleotide sequences were sequenced per donor among 350 to 400 genotyped donors of the cohort, with roughly 18% of those sequences being non-productive. General conclusions and limits of the study: Because counts were too low, some 17 rarely observed V segments, including chromosome 9 orphons, were excluded from the earlier analysis of under 650 of the donors. Broadly in line with IMGT annotations, most TCR beta V segments showed up in productive rearrangements about 90% or about 30% of the time in an earlier analysis of under 700 of the donors. According to a later analysis, most CMV-associated TCR beta chains appeared to be HLA-restricted, and the HLA associations seemed to be driven largely by CMV exposure. Because some donors lacked HLA typing at each locus, the association tests relied only on the typed subset. Compared with the roughly 700-donor mean, donors in an Asian-associated ancestry cluster had fewer N-insertions in productive TCRs, according to a later genetic analysis. A later analysis found that TCR association rates varied across HLA loci, with DRB1 alleles showing the most associated TCRs and HLA-C alleles the fewest. Three of the identified cytomegalovirus-associated TCR beta chains were confirmed in vitro to be specific for cytomegalovirus antigens. A further reported finding was that TCR beta sequences accurately predicted the HLA-A and HLA-B alleles for most subjects in the first cohort. A later analysis found that HLA-associated TCR beta chains were more clonally expanded and had lower generation probabilities than equally common non-associated chains. Presence/absence analyses assumed roughly uniform sequencing depth across donors, an assumption that may not hold. While some public TCRs were present in many individuals, most TCR sequences turned up only very rarely across donors. Linkage disequilibrium might explain the correlated functional status among segregating V segments, but an unknown experimental factor could not be excluded. A later analysis reported that several top co-occurrence clusters appeared linked to parvovirus B19, influenza, CMV and Epstein-Barr virus. Some IMGT-functional V segments, including TRBV6-2 and TRBV6-3, could not be distinguished by the 87-base-pair reads and were therefore excluded. A cluster of highly shared sequence variants was judged likely to be a technical artifact of the sequencing pipeline. According to the authors, the approach could potentially be generalized to other disease states and immunological phenotypes. When HLA alleles, especially DR and DQ, strongly co-occurred, attributing TCR associations to individual alleles was difficult. V-gene and J-gene trimming of TCR beta chains was associated with a missense DCLRE1C variant in a later genetic analysis, and the association was replicated in an independent cohort. Specific HLA alleles were associated with roughly 16,000 TCR beta sequences at a false discovery rate of 0.05 in a later analysis. In the study, 164 TCR beta chains were listed as associated with cytomegalovirus. The classifier was reported to diagnose cytomegalovirus status with high specificity and sensitivity in both the original cohort and the validation cohort. Immune exposure information for the cohort was limited to CMV serostatus. This cohort had only TCR beta chains sequenced, and the lack of alpha or paired-chain data limited which features could be detected.

Sequences were obtained from PBMCs. The TCR comes from a woman aged 40 to 55 in good health and CMV-seronegative. The rearranged chain carries TRBV7-9 and TRBJ2-3; tentative D gene TRBD2, with 5 bases matching. DNA sequence: TGTTCCAGCAGCTTAGCGAGAACCTTCGCTGCAGATACGCAGTATTTT. It translates to CSSSLARTFAADTQYF. Reference TRBV7-9 and TRBJ2-3 proteins supply the regions before and after the CDR3; the full variable domain is: DTGVSQNPRHKITKRGQNVTFRCDPISEHNRLYWYRQTLGQGPEFLTYFQNEAQLEKSRLLSDRFSAERPKGSFSTLEIQRTEQGDSAMYLCSSSLARTFAADTQYFGPGTRLTVL.